The next 29 T cell receptor beta chains were all read from a single sample in a study of CD8 T cells in Susac syndrome. Reverse transcription of about 0.5 to 1 ug RNA was performed with random hexamers. TCRdb re-called the immunoSEQ multiplex PCR reads through MiXCR, storing one row per CDR3 protein. The sample consists of fewer than 200,000 distinct CDR3 sequences, roughly 90% of them appearing once. The sequenced sample was CD4+ T cells from PBMCs. These receptor sequences come from a human donor with Susac syndrome.

The J gene is TRBJ1-2, the V gene TRBV20-1, with no clear D. V gave up 7 bases and J gave up 4 bases, with 7 bases separating them. The CDR3 loop spans 10 amino acids. The V gene's germline CDR1 is DFQATT and CDR2 SNEGSKA (reference sequence). The CDR3 sequence is CSVVGYGYTF. The CDR3 nucleotides are TGCAGTGTAGTAGGCTATGGCTACACCTTC.

This chain joins TRBV28 and TRBJ2-5; 9 bases fit TRBD2. Germline values: CDR1 MDHEN, CDR2 SYDVKM. Trimming removed 2 bases from V and 7 bases from J; junction bases left unmatched: 5. The CDR3 covers 14 residues. CDR3 bases: TGTGCCAGCAGTTTAACTAGCGGGTCGGTGACCCAGTACTTC. As protein: CASSLTSGSVTQYF.

The rearrangement joins TRBV6-1 to TRBJ2-1; maybe TRBD2 (5 bases). The CDR3 covers 17 residues. The V end lost 7 bases, the J end lost 1 base, and 20 bases lay between the germline ends. CDR1 is MNHNS and CDR2 is SASEGT in the germline V gene. DNA for the CDR3: TGTGCCAGCATGCTGCGCGACTTCGGGGTATCCTACAATGAGCAGTTCTTC. Its translation is CASMLRDFGVSYNEQFF.

CDR3 sequence reads: CASGLPNRGDPSTDTQYF. The CDR3 DNA sequence: TGTGCTAGTGGTCTCCCCAACCGAGGAGACCCTAGCACAGATACGCAGTATTTT. This rearrangement joins TRBV12-5 to TRBJ2-3; D is unclear. This CDR3 has 18 amino acids. Germline CDR1 and CDR2: LGHNT and FRNRAP. V was cut by 5 bases and J by 0 bases, with 21 bases left in between.

The chain recombines TRBV18 with TRBJ1-4, with 9 bases that match TRBD1. Trimming at V came to 6 bases and at J to 4 bases, leaving 15 bases not matched to a gene. Germline-derived CDR1 and CDR2 are KGHSH and LQKENI. The CDR3 contains 18 residues. CDR3 nucleotides: TGTGCCAGCTCTCGGACCGGGACAGGGCATACATATAATGAAAAACTGTTTTTT. This sequence encodes CASSRTGTGHTYNEKLFF.

This clonotype was counted a single time. This rearrangement joins TRBV30 to TRBJ1-2; D uncertain. V was cut by 3 bases and J by 3 bases, with 14 bases left in between. CDR1 and CDR2 (germline): GTSNPN, SVGIG (reference sequence). The CDR3 contains 14 residues. CDR3 protein: CAWSALDGDYGYTF. The CDR3 nucleotides are TGTGCCTGGAGCGCCTTGGACGGCGACTATGGCTACACCTTC.

This rearrangement joins TRBV11-2 to TRBJ2-3; 13 bases agree with TRBD2. The CDR3 is made up of 17 amino acids. Germline V CDR1 and CDR2: SGHAT, FQNNGV. J was trimmed by 6 bases and V by 2 bases; bases with no gene match: 8. The CDR3 DNA reads TGTGCCAGCAGCTTACGACGGACTAGCGGGAGCGTGGATACGCAGTATTTT. It specifies CASSLRRTSGSVDTQYF.

The chain links TRBV5-4 to TRBJ1-2, with D tentatively TRBD1 (6 bases). Germline CDR1 SGHNT, CDR2 YYREEE (reference sequence). CDR3 length equals 13 residues. The V end was cut by 4 bases, the J end by 7 bases, with 14 bases between. CDR3 in DNA: TGTGCCAGCAGCGGGACACTCTTCGGTGGCTACACCTTC. It translates to CASSGTLFGGYTF. Variable domain in full (rest from reference TRBV5-4 and TRBJ1-2): ETGVTQSPTHLIKTRGQQVTLRCSSQSGHNTVSWYQQALGQGPQFIFQYYREEENGRGNFPPRFSGLQFPNYSSELNVNALELDDSALYLCASSGTLFGGYTFGSGTRLTVV.

In this sample, this clonotype turned up once. The rearrangement uses TRBV20-1 and TRBJ2-5; 8 bases agree with TRBD2. CDR1 and CDR2 from the germline V gene are DFQATT and SNEGSKA (reference sequence). V gave up 6 bases and J gave up 5 bases; unmatched junction bases: 17. This CDR3 spans 16 amino acids. The CDR3 loop reads CSAPPGGSVVRETQYF. For the CDR3, the DNA is TGCAGTGCCCCGCCGGGGGGGTCAGTGGTGCGTGAGACCCAGTACTTC.

The rearrangement links TRBV28 to TRBJ2-1, with no clear D. The CDR3 is made up of 13 amino acids. Trimming removed 8 bases from V and 9 bases from J, with 17 bases in between. Germline V gene sequence: CDR1 MDHEN, CDR2 SYDVKM. The CDR3 nucleotides read TGTGCCAGCGGGTCCCCCGGTGGTAGTGAGCAGTTCTTC. Protein product: CASGSPGGSEQFF.

This chain uses TRBV28 with TRBJ2-1; D remains ambiguous. With 6 bases removed from V and 8 bases from J, the gap between germline ends came to 8 bases. Germline V CDR1 and CDR2: MDHEN, SYDVKM. The CDR3 totals 11 residues. DNA for the CDR3: TGTGCCAGCAGCAATTACTATGAGCAGTTCTTC. Translating it yields CASSNYYEQFF.

The chain combines TRBV6-5 with TRBJ1-1, with TRBD1 as a possible D gene (5 bases). Trimming cost V 1 base and J 1 base, with 10 bases left between them. This CDR3 spans 15 amino acids. The germline V gene has CDR1 MNHEY and CDR2 SVGAGI. CDR3 sequence (DNA): TGTGCCAGCAGTTACTTTTATGGACAGAACACTGAAGCTTTCTTT. Its protein product is CASSYFYGQNTEAFF.

In its sample, this clonotype was seen once. The chain links TRBV29-1 to TRBJ1-1; D uncertain. The CDR3 is 15 amino acids. V was pared by 1 base and J by 6 bases, with 18 bases between. CDR1 is SQVTM, CDR2 ANQGSEA, per germline. CDR3 residues: CSVEVPGGGSSEAFF. The CDR3 nucleotides read TGCAGCGTTGAAGTTCCGGGAGGAGGGTCATCTGAAGCTTTCTTT.

The chain has TRBV18 and TRBJ2-4; 8 bases are a match to TRBD1. After removal of 3 bases from V and 9 bases from J, the junction contained 4 bases not matched to a gene. The CDR3 sequence is 13 residues long. Germline CDR1 is KGHSH and CDR2 is LQKENI. CDR3 coding DNA: TGTGCCAGCTCACCGGACAGGGCCGCCATTCAGTACTTC. It codes for CASSPDRAAIQYF.

This chain uses TRBV3-1 with TRBJ2-5; TRBD1 matches 8 bases. V trimming: 3 bases; J trimming: 4 bases; junction bases outside the gene matches: 4. CDR1 is LGHDT, CDR2 YNNKEL, per germline (reference sequence). The CDR3 sequence is 14 residues long. The CDR3 DNA reads as TGTGCCAGCAGCCACTCCGGACAGGGAGAGACCCAGTACTTC. This codes for CASSHSGQGETQYF.

J is TRBJ1-1 and V is TRBV5-6; D unresolved. V shed 0 bases and J shed 3 bases, with 3 bases lying between them. This CDR3 spans 12 amino acids. Germline assignment: CDR1 SGHDT and CDR2 YYEEEE. The chain's CDR3 is CASSLDYTEAFF. The CDR3 nucleotides are TGTGCCAGCAGCTTGGACTACACTGAAGCTTTCTTT.

The chain combines TRBV28 with TRBJ1-1; D is unresolved. Germline CDR1 MDHEN, CDR2 SYDVKM. V was cut by 3 bases and J by 1 base, with 12 bases left in between. This CDR3 is 15 amino acids long. The CDR3 region is CASSFSGLKNTEAFF. DNA for the CDR3: TGTGCCAGCAGTTTCTCCGGACTGAAGAACACTGAAGCTTTCTTT.

The chain combines TRBV6-1 with TRBJ1-6; D might be TRBD1 (5 bases). Trimming took off 2 bases at V and 4 bases at J, with 15 bases between the two ends. The CDR3 is made up of 17 amino acids. Per the germline V gene, CDR1 is MNHNS and CDR2 is SASEGT. CDR3 nucleotides: TGTGCCAGCAGTGAACCGCGCGAGGGGAATTATAATTCACCCCTCCACTTT. This encodes CASSEPREGNYNSPLHF.

V is TRBV7-9 and J is TRBJ2-7; possible D gene TRBD1, 6 bases. This CDR3 spans 15 amino acids. Germline-derived CDR1 and CDR2 are SEHNR and FQNEAQ (reference sequence). Between the trimmed V and J ends, which lost 2 bases and 7 bases, there was a span of 18 bases. The CDR3 region has the DNA TGTGCCAGCAGCTTATCAGGGGAGCCCCTTCGAGAGCAGTACTTC. Its protein is CASSLSGEPLREQYF.

This clonotype was counted between two and nine times. This rearrangement joins TRBV27 to TRBJ2-5; D unresolved. CDR3 size: 13 residues. V shed 4 bases and J shed 0 bases, with 6 bases lying between them. Germline values: CDR1 MNHEY, CDR2 SMNVEV (reference sequence). CDR3 loop: CASSSRDQETQYF. CDR3 DNA: TGTGCCAGCAGTTCAAGGGACCAAGAGACCCAGTACTTC.

This chain joins TRBV18 and TRBJ2-6, with 12 bases aligning to TRBD1. The CDR3 length is 20 residues. The V segment lost 4 bases and the J segment 2 bases; nucleotides outside the gene matches: 12. The V gene's germline CDR1 is KGHSH and CDR2 LQKENI. The CDR3 DNA reads as TGTGCCAGCTCACTAAAATCCGGGACAGGGGGCATCACTGGGGCCAACGTCCTGACTTTC. Translating gives CASSLKSGTGGITGANVLTF.

This clonotype appeared once. CDR3 amino acids: CASSYLGQGGNQPQHF. DNA of the CDR3: TGTGCCAGCAGCTACTTGGGACAGGGTGGCAATCAGCCCCAGCATTTT. The chain recombines TRBV12-3 or TRBV12-4 with TRBJ1-5, with 9 bases identical to TRBD1. Trimming cost V 6 bases and J 2 bases; bases outside gene matches: 8. The CDR3 has 16 amino acids.

The V and J genes are TRBV6-5 and TRBJ2-1; D perhaps matches TRBD1 (6 bases). The V end lost 5 bases, the J end lost 6 bases, and 14 bases lay between the germline ends. This CDR3 comprises 14 residues. Germline CDR1 and CDR2: MNHEY and SVGAGI. As DNA, the CDR3 is TGTGCCAGCAGTCCGATGACAGGTCGCAATGAGCAGTTCTTC. It encodes CASSPMTGRNEQFF.

This chain joins TRBV5-1 and TRBJ1-4, with D unclear. The germline V gene has CDR1 SGHRS and CDR2 YFSETQ. The CDR3 has 14 residues. The germline V and J ends were trimmed by 5 bases and 3 bases, with 11 bases remaining between them. CDR3 nucleotides: TGCGCCAGCAGGGTAGAGGGAGCTAATGAAAAACTGTTTTTT. This codes for CASRVEGANEKLFF. The whole variable domain, filled in from reference TRBV5-1 and TRBJ1-4, reads KAGVTQTPRYLIKTRGQQVTLSCSPISGHRSVSWYQQTPGQGLQFLFEYFSETQRNKGNFPGRFSGRQFSNSRSEMNVSTLELGDSALYLCASRVEGANEKLFFGSGTQLSVL.

J is TRBJ1-3 and V is TRBV6-2 or TRBV6-3, with D unresolved. Trimming took off 5 bases at V and 1 base at J, with 6 bases between the two ends. The CDR3 is 13 residues long. Germline V lookup: CDR1 MNHEY, CDR2 SVGEGT. This chain's CDR3 is CASSRGSGNTIYF. CDR3 sequence (DNA): TGTGCCAGCAGTCGGGGTTCTGGAAACACCATATATTTT.

The sample holds a few counts of this clonotype. The gene calls are TRBV6-2 or TRBV6-3 and TRBJ2-1, with a possible D match to TRBD1 (6 bases). Trimming took 7 bases from V and 2 from J, leaving 15 bases between them. The CDR3 consists of 15 residues. CDR1 MNHEY and CDR2 SVGEGT come from the germline V gene. The CDR3 spells CASTITGPTYNEQFF. The CDR3 coding sequence is TGTGCCAGCACGATCACAGGGCCCACCTACAATGAGCAGTTCTTC.

V usage is TRBV6-5 and J usage is TRBJ2-6, with 9 bases matching TRBD1. V trimming: 3 bases; J trimming: 2 bases; junction bases outside the gene matches: 2. The CDR3 consists of 16 residues. Germline lookup yields CDR1 MNHEY and CDR2 SVGAGI. CDR3 sequence (DNA): TGTGCCAGCAGTTATACAGGGGGCGCTGGGGCCAACGTCCTGACTTTC. Its translation: CASSYTGGAGANVLTF.

Turning to this clonotype: One end of the junction fails to match germline, which may point to a read error. The chain uses TRBV18 and TRBJ1-5; no clear D. Germline V gene data show CDR1 as KGHSH and CDR2 as LQKENI. The CDR3 is 15 residues long. The CDR3 is CASSPWKDSDQPQHF. The DNA of the CDR3 is TGTGCCAGCTCACCCTGGAAGGATAGCGATCAGCCCCAGCATTTT.

CDR3 DNA sequence: TGTGCCAGCAGTAGCCGGCCGCCCAATGAAAAACTGTTTTTT. Its translation is CASSSRPPNEKLFF. V usage is TRBV6-5 and J usage is TRBJ1-4; unclear D gene. V was trimmed by 5 bases and J by 5 bases, leaving 12 bases between them. The CDR3 has 14 residues. CDR1 and CDR2 (germline): MNHEY, SVGAGI.